Sequencing of this T cell receptor beta chain was carried out in a study of cytotoxic CD8 clonotypes in ibrutinib-treated CLL. Study-wide context: Within the patient group, about ten were relapsed/refractory and about 15 treatment-naive, and some 17 were IGHV unmutated.

TCRdb's copy holds only in-frame clones and misses some; the assay was immunoSEQ multiplex PCR. The table includes more than 75,000 clones, approximately 71% detected once. CDR3 length equals 15 residues. Unmatched junction bases numbered 1, after V lost 1 base and J lost 3 bases. CDR1 SGHRS and CDR2 YFSETQ come from the germline V gene. This specimen consisted of PBMCs, obtained after 24 months of ibrutinib treatment. The V gene is TRBV5-1, the J gene TRBJ2-5; 12 bases map to TRBD2. The clonotype originates from a human donor with chronic lymphocytic leukemia. This chain's CDR3 is CASSLPSGREETQYF. The CDR3 DNA is TGCGCCAGCAGCTTGCCTAGCGGGAGGGAAGAGACCCAGTACTTC.